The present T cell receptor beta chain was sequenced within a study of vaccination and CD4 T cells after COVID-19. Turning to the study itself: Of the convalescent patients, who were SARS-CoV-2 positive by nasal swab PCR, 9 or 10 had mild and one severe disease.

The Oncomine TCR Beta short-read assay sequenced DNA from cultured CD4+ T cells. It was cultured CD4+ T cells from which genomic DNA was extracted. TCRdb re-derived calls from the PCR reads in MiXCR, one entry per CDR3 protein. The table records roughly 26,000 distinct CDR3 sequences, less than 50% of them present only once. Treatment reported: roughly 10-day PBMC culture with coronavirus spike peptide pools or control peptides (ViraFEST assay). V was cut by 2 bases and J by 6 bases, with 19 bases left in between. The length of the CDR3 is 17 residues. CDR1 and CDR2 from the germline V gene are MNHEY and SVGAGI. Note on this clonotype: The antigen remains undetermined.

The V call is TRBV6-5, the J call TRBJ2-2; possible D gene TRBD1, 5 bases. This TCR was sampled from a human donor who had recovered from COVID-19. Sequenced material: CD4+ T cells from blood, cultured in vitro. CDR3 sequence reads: CASSYLGRLDGAGELFF. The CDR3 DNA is TGTGCCAGCAGTTACCTGGGGCGCCTGGATGGGGCCGGGGAGCTGTTTTTT.